This is a list of T cell receptor beta chains from one sample in a study of shared clonotypes between healthy human individuals. Sequencing was performed with immunoSEQ multiplex PCR; in TCRdb, only in-frame clones are kept and a portion is missing. The table records about 2.3 million clones, around 92% of them present only once. What was sequenced was naive CD4+ T cells from PBMCs. All receptors come from a young man in good health. Some clones in this sample may be carry-over from other donors' samples. CDR3s include the opening cysteine and the closing phenylalanine or tryptophan. Fields, in order: clone size, V gene, D gene, J gene, CDR3 protein, CDR3 DNA. The D gene is left open where the match is weak. Expanded clones are given a class, and other clones once, few, many or no size at all.

NA,TRBV28,TRBD1,TRBJ2-1,CASSPLTGVYNEQFF,TGTGCCAGCAGTCCCTTGACAGGGGTATACAATGAGCAGTTCTTC
NA,TRBV30,NA,TRBJ2-7,CAWSDAGSEQYF,TGTGCCTGGAGTGATGCAGGCTCCGAGCAGTACTTC
once,TRBV15,NA,TRBJ1-5,CATSREAGLRGNQPQHF,TGTGCCACCAGCAGAGAGGCGGGCTTGAGAGGCAATCAGCCCCAGCATTTT
NA,TRBV5-8,TRBD1,TRBJ2-1,CASSFQGARYNEQFF,TGTGCCAGCAGCTTTCAGGGGGCGAGGTACAATGAGCAGTTCTTC
NA,TRBV5-6,NA,TRBJ1-6,CAGPAGDSPLHF,TGTGCCGGCCCGGCAGGGGACTCACCCCTCCACTTT
NA,TRBV7-3,NA,TRBJ1-1,CASSARGLNTEAFF,TGTGCCAGCAGCGCGAGGGGACTGAACACTGAAGCTTTCTTT
few,TRBV30,NA,TRBJ1-1,CAWKWGPLSAEAFF,TGTGCCTGGAAATGGGGGCCGCTTTCGGCTGAAGCTTTCTTT
NA,TRBV27,TRBD1,TRBJ2-1,CASSPGQEYNEQFF,TGTGCCAGCAGTCCGGGACAGGAATACAATGAGCAGTTCTTC
NA,TRBV10-3,TRBD1,TRBJ2-7,CAISRVGQGTYEQYF,TGTGCCATCAGTAGGGTCGGACAGGGGACCTACGAGCAGTACTTC
NA,TRBV5-1,NA,TRBJ1-1,CASSLATYMNTEAFF,TGCGCCAGCAGCTTGGCCACTTACATGAACACTGAAGCTTTCTTT
NA,TRBV5-4,TRBD1,TRBJ2-7,CASSPSQGDLYEQYF,TGTGCCAGCAGCCCGTCACAGGGGGATCTCTACGAGCAGTACTTC
NA,TRBV7-9,NA,TRBJ2-2,CASSKQGTNTGELFF,TGTGCCAGCAGCAAACAGGGGACTAACACCGGGGAGCTGTTTTTT
NA,TRBV7-8,TRBD1,TRBJ1-4,CASSLKGTGKEKLFF,TGTGCCAGCAGCTTGAAGGGGACAGGGAAAGAAAAACTGTTTTTT
few,TRBV28,NA,TRBJ1-5,CASSSEQPQHF,TGTGCCAGCAGTTCGGAACAGCCCCAGCATTTT
NA,TRBV7-2,NA,TRBJ1-3,CASSLAHRVDTIYF,TGTGCCAGCAGCTTAGCGCACAGGGTAGACACCATATATTTT
once,TRBV7-9,TRBD1,TRBJ2-6,CASSSGQYSGANVLTF,TGTGCCAGCAGCTCGGGACAGTACTCTGGGGCCAACGTCCTGACTTTC
NA,TRBV7-3,NA,TRBJ2-7,CASSPRGQEEQYF,TGTGCCAGCAGCCCGCGGGGGCAGGAGGAGCAGTACTTC
few,TRBV28,TRBD1,TRBJ2-4,CASSSGTGGVGNIQYF,TGTGCCAGCAGTTCGGGGACAGGGGGCGTTGGCAACATTCAGTACTTC
NA,TRBV28,TRBD2,TRBJ2-1,CASSSNRRLAGANEQFF,TGTGCCAGCAGTTCCAACCGAAGGCTAGCGGGAGCCAATGAGCAGTTCTTC
NA,TRBV28,NA,TRBJ1-1,CASSFRSYTEAFF,TGTGCCAGCAGCTTCAGGTCGTACACTGAAGCTTTCTTT